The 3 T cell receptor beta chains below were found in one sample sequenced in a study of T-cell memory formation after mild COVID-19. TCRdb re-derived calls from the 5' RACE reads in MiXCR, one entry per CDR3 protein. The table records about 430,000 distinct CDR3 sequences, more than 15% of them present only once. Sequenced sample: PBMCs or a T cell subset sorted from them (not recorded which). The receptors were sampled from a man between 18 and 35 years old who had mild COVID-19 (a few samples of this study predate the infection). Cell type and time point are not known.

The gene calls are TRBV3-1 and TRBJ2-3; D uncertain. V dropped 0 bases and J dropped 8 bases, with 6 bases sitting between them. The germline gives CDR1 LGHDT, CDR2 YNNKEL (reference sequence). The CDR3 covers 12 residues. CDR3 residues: CASSQDWGTQYF. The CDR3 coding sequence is TGTGCCAGCAGCCAAGATTGGGGTACGCAGTATTTT.

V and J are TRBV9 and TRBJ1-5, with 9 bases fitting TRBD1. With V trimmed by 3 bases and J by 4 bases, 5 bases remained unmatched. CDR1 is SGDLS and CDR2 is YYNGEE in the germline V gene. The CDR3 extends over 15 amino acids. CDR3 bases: TGTGCCAGCAGCGGGACAGGGGACCTAAATCAGCCCCAGCATTTT. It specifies CASSGTGDLNQPQHF. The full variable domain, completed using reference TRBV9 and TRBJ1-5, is DSGVTQTPKHLITATGQRVTLRCSPRSGDLSVYWYQQSLDQGLQFLIQYYNGEERAKGNILERFSAQQFPDLHSELNLSSLELGDSALYFCASSGTGDLNQPQHFGDGTRLSIL.

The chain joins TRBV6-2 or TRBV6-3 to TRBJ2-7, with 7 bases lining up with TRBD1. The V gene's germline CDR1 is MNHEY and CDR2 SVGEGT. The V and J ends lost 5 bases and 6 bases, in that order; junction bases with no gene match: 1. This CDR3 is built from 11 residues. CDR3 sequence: CASSTGAEQYF. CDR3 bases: TGTGCCAGCAGTACAGGGGCCGAGCAGTACTTC.